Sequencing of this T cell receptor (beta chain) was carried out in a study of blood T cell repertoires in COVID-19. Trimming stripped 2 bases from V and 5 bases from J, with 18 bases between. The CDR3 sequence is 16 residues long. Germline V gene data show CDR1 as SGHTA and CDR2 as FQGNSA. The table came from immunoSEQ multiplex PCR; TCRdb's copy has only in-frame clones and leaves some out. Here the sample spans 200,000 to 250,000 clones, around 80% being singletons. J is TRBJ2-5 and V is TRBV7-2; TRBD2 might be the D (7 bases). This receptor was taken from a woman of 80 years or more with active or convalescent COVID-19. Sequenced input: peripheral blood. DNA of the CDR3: TGTGCCAGCAGCTTAAATGGGGGGGGCCTCAGGGAGACCCAGTACTTC. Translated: CASSLNGGGLRETQYF.